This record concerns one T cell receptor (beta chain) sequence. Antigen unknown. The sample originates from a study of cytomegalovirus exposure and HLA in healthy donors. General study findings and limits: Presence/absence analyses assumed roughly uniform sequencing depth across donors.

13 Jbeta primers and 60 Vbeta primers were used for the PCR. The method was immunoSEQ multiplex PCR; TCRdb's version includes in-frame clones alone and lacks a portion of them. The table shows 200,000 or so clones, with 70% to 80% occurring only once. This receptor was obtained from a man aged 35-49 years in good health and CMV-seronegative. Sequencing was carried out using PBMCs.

CDR3 DNA sequence: TGTGCCAGCAGCAGGGGAGGGTTCACTGAAGCTTTCTTT. It yields the protein CASSRGGFTEAFF. This chain uses TRBV9 with TRBJ1-1; TRBD1 might be the D (5 bases). Looked up from germline, CDR1 is SGDLS and CDR2 is YYNGEE. The CDR3 has 13 amino acids. V shed 4 bases and J shed 4 bases, with 11 bases lying between them.